This is a list of T cell receptor beta chains from one sample in a study of cytomegalovirus exposure and HLA in healthy donors. Using immunoSEQ multiplex PCR, the repertoire was profiled, and TCRdb retains in-frame clones only, with some absent. The sample spans over 100,000 clones; the ten largest clones claim approximately 1.7%. The sequencing input was PBMCs. The receptors derive from a man in his late teens or twenties in good health and CMV-seronegative. CDR3s include the opening cysteine and the closing phenylalanine or tryptophan. A D gene is named only where the DNA matches it firmly.

j_call d_call v_call cdr3_aa cdr3_nt
TRBJ1-2 TRBD1 TRBV5-1 CASRLGTAPSMENTF TGCGCCAGCAGATTAGGGACAGCCCCTTCTATGGAGAACACCTTC
TRBJ2-5 TRBD2 TRBV4-3 CASSHDLAGEKETQYF TGCGCCAGCAGCCACGATCTAGCGGGAGAGAAAGAGACCCAGTACTTC
TRBJ2-7 . TRBV5-6 CASSLSNEQYF TGTGCCAGCAGCTTGAGCAATGAGCAGTACTTC
TRBJ1-6 . TRBV4-3 CASSQGSQINSPLHF TGCGCCAGCAGCCAAGGGTCACAAATTAATTCACCCCTCCACTTT
TRBJ1-2 TRBD1 TRBV15 CATSTTQGANYGYTF TGTGCCACCAGCACAACACAGGGGGCTAACTATGGCTACACCTTC
TRBJ2-6 . TRBV7-2 CASSFFGANVLTF TGTGCCAGCAGCTTCTTCGGGGCCAACGTCCTGACTTTC
TRBJ1-5 . TRBV4-3 CASSQDAWGVQPQHF TGCGCCAGCAGCCAAGATGCTTGGGGGGTTCAGCCCCAGCATTTT
TRBJ2-3 . TRBV28 CASRPTVHTDTQYF TGTGCCAGCAGGCCTACTGTGCACACAGATACGCAGTATTTT
TRBJ2-3 . TRBV11-3 CASSLGGSNTDTQYF TGTGCCAGCAGCTTAGGGGGCTCCAACACAGATACGCAGTATTTT
TRBJ2-4 . TRBV7-5 CVRSHNQNETPENIQYF TGTGTCAGAAGCCATAACCAAAACGAGACACCCGAAAACATTCAGTACTTC
TRBJ1-5 . TRBV15 CATSRDGIRGGEAQHF TGTGCCACCAGCAGAGATGGGATTCGCGGCGGGGAGGCCCAGCATTTT
TRBJ2-1 . TRBV10-3 CAISESIQGFNEQFF TGTGCCATCAGTGAGTCGATTCAGGGGTTCAATGAGCAGTTCTTC
TRBJ2-1 TRBD2 TRBV9 CASSVRLAGGGEQFF TGTGCCAGCAGCGTCCGACTAGCGGGGGGGGGAGAGCAGTTCTTC
TRBJ2-7 TRBD2 TRBV11-2 CASSLVAGGSYEQYF TGTGCCAGCAGCTTAGTTGCGGGAGGATCCTACGAGCAGTACTTC
TRBJ2-7 . TRBV28 CASTAHGEPYYEQYF TGTGCCAGCACCGCCCACGGGGAGCCCTACTACGAGCAGTACTTC
TRBJ2-1 TRBD1 TRBV10-2 CASSEFRQGNHEQFF TGCGCCAGCAGTGAGTTCCGACAGGGGAATCATGAGCAGTTCTTC
TRBJ2-5 TRBD2 TRBV7-3 CASSLLAGGIETQYF TGTGCCAGCAGCCTACTAGCGGGAGGGATCGAGACCCAGTACTTC
TRBJ1-2 . TRBV30 CAWSSTGTGYTF TGTGCCTGGAGCTCCACAGGGACTGGCTACACCTTC
TRBJ1-2 . TRBV28 CASSLEGDGYTF TGTGCCAGCAGTTTAGAAGGAGACGGCTACACCTTC
TRBJ1-1 . TRBV6-5 CASSYSGLQKGTEAFF TGTGCCAGCAGTTACTCGGGACTCCAAAAGGGCACTGAAGCTTTCTTT
TRBJ1-1 . TRBV5-1 CASAEGNTEAFF TGCGCCAGCGCAGAGGGGAACACTGAAGCTTTCTTT
TRBJ2-7 TRBD1 TRBV11-1 CASSHLGQAYEQYF TGTGCCAGCAGCCACTTGGGACAGGCATACGAGCAGTACTTC
TRBJ2-7 . TRBV7-9 CASSSVTGGAGYEQYF TGTGCCAGCAGCTCTGTTACAGGGGGGGCAGGGTACGAGCAGTACTTC
TRBJ2-7 . TRBV7-9 CASSFQGYEQYF TGTGCCAGCAGCTTCCAGGGCTACGAGCAGTACTTC
TRBJ1-6 . TRBV30 CAWSVGPTGLNSPLHF TGTGCCTGGAGTGTAGGGCCCACAGGGCTGAATTCACCCCTCCACTTT
TRBJ1-5 . TRBV21-1 CASSTPSRDRGDSNQPQHF TGTGCCAGCAGCACCCCCTCAAGGGACAGGGGGGATAGCAATCAGCCCCAGCATTTT
TRBJ2-5 . TRBV6-5 CASSYQGQQYF TGTGCCAGCAGTTATCAGGGTCAGCAGTACTTC
TRBJ2-2 TRBD2 TRBV4-3 CASSRDPAGGDTGELFF TGCGCCAGCAGCCGTGACCCGGCGGGGGGAGACACCGGGGAGCTGTTTTTT
TRBJ2-3 TRBD1 TRBV6-6 CASTKDRVGTDTQYF TGTGCCAGCACCAAGGACAGGGTTGGTACAGATACGCAGTATTTT
TRBJ2-2 TRBD2 TRBV10-3 CAISESPGLGGSLNTGELFF TGTGCCATCAGTGAGTCCCCCGGGCTGGGCGGGAGTCTGAACACCGGGGAGCTGTTTTTT
TRBJ1-5 TRBD1 TRBV6-1 CASSEEQGANQPQHF TGTGCCAGCAGTGAAGAACAGGGGGCCAATCAGCCCCAGCATTTT
TRBJ2-3 TRBD2 TRBV9 CASSVWVAGALDTQYF TGTGCCAGCAGCGTATGGGTAGCGGGGGCACTAGATACGCAGTATTTT
TRBJ2-7 TRBD2 TRBV7-3 CASSPTASGFDEQYF TGTGCCAGCAGCCCTACGGCTAGCGGGTTCGACGAGCAGTACTTC
TRBJ2-5 . TRBV25-1 CASSRKGHTPEETQYF TGTGCCAGCTCCCGGAAGGGACATACCCCTGAGGAGACCCAGTACTTC
TRBJ1-5 . TRBV9 CASSVGTGNQPQHF TGTGCCAGCAGCGTAGGTACGGGCAATCAGCCCCAGCATTTT
TRBJ1-2 TRBD1 TRBV19 CASVDRERYGYTF TGTGCCAGCGTCGACAGGGAGAGGTATGGCTACACCTTC
TRBJ1-1 . TRBV7-2 CASSLSGRSREAFF TGTGCCAGCAGCTTATCGGGTAGGTCGCGGGAAGCTTTCTTT
TRBJ1-6 . TRBV27 CASSLLSPGGYNSPLHF TGTGCCAGCAGTTTGCTGTCTCCGGGAGGGTATAATTCACCCCTCCACTTT
TRBJ2-3 . TRBV28 CASRGVGAAPLDTQYF TGTGCCAGCAGGGGCGTGGGAGCGGCCCCACTTGATACGCAGTATTTT
TRBJ1-3 TRBD1 TRBV30 CAWRQGAENTIYF TGTGCCTGGAGACAGGGGGCGGAAAACACCATATATTTT
TRBJ1-2 . TRBV29-1 CSVVDSINYGYTF TGCAGCGTTGTCGACAGTATTAACTATGGCTACACCTTC
TRBJ1-1 . TRBV19 CANSARNTEAFF TGTGCCAATAGTGCGCGTAACACTGAAGCTTTCTTT
TRBJ2-3 TRBD2 TRBV4-1 CASSLRTSGTTDTQYF TGCGCCAGCAGCCTCCGGACTAGCGGGACCACAGATACGCAGTATTTT
TRBJ2-7 . TRBV10-3 CAISEHREKGEQYF TGTGCCATCAGTGAGCACAGGGAAAAAGGCGAGCAGTACTTC
TRBJ2-5 TRBD2 TRBV28 CASAFGLADQETQYF TGTGCCAGTGCTTTTGGGCTAGCGGACCAAGAGACCCAGTACTTC
TRBJ2-7 . TRBV28 CASSSDQGIGGEQYF TGTGCCAGCAGTTCCGATCAGGGTATCGGGGGCGAGCAGTACTTC
TRBJ1-1 . TRBV4-3 CASSQGDKNTEAFF TGCGCCAGCAGCCAAGGGGACAAGAACACTGAAGCTTTCTTT
TRBJ2-1 . TRBV6-4 CASSKSTSGYNEQFF TGTGCCAGCAGTAAATCGACCAGCGGGTACAATGAGCAGTTCTTC
TRBJ1-5 . TRBV7-2 CASSSQTGHNQPQHF TGTGCCAGCAGCTCCCAGACAGGACACAATCAGCCCCAGCATTTT
TRBJ1-5 . TRBV12-5 CASAERGGGNQPQHF TGTGCTAGTGCCGAAAGGGGGGGCGGCAATCAGCCCCAGCATTTT